A single sample gave rise to the 28 T cell receptor beta chains below, sequenced in a study of ipilimumab plus nivolumab after autologous stem cell transplantation. The repertoire was sequenced with immunoSEQ multiplex PCR; TCRdb's copy has only in-frame clones and lacks some. The sample holds around 19,000 clones, over 75% seen once. Material: PBMCs, obtained in a trial of ipilimumab plus nivolumab as post-transplant consolidation. The receptor set was obtained from a male donor with diffuse large B-cell lymphoma.

This chain joins TRBV11-3 and TRBJ2-5; D gene ambiguous. With 4 bases removed from V and 5 bases from J, the gap between germline ends came to 11 bases. This CDR3 has 13 residues. Germline lookup yields CDR1 SGHNT and CDR2 YENEEA. DNA of the CDR3: TGTGCCAGCAGCTGGGCCACCGGCGAGACCCAGTACTTC. Translation gives CASSWATGETQYF. The full variable domain, its missing parts supplied by reference TRBV11-3 and TRBJ2-5, is EAGVVQSPRYKIIEKKQPVAFWCNPISGHNTLYWYLQNLGQGPELLIRYENEEAVDDSQLPKDRFSAERLKGVDSTLKIQPAELGDSAVYLCASSWATGETQYFGPGTRLLVL.

In regard to this clone: The same CDR3 is also encoded by other DNA sequences in this sample. V and J are TRBV7-2 and TRBJ2-7, with D unresolved. CDR1 and CDR2 from the germline V gene are SGHTA and FQGNSA. V lost 2 bases, J lost 0 bases, and 5 bases lay in between. There are 13 residues in the CDR3. As DNA, the CDR3 is TGTGCCAGCAGCTTAAGTCGCTCCTACGAGCAGTACTTC. Translating it yields CASSLSRSYEQYF. Drawing the rest from reference TRBV7-2 and TRBJ2-7, the complete variable domain is GAGVSQSPSNKVTEKGKDVELRCDPISGHTALYWYRQSLGQGLEFLIYFQGNSAPDKSGLPSDRFSAERTGGSVSTLTIQRTQQEDSAVYLCASSLSRSYEQYFGPGTRLTVT.

J is TRBJ2-7 and V is TRBV18; 11 bases match TRBD2. This CDR3 region has 15 residues. The germline V gene encodes CDR1 KGHSH and CDR2 LQKENI. V lost 2 bases, J lost 3 bases, and 3 bases stayed unmatched. The CDR3 DNA sequence: TGTGCCAGCTCACCAGGGACTAGCGGCATCTACGAGCAGTACTTC. Amino acids: CASSPGTSGIYEQYF.

The V gene is TRBV5-6, the J gene TRBJ1-5; possibly TRBD1 for D (6 bases). Germline lookup yields CDR1 SGHDT and CDR2 YYEEEE. Trimming left V 5 bases short and J 4 bases short, with 13 bases between. The CDR3 sequence is 14 residues long. The CDR3 coding sequence is TGTGCCAGCAGTATACAGGGAATTAATCAGCCCCAGCATTTT. Translation gives CASSIQGINQPQHF.

The rearrangement links TRBV6-5 to TRBJ2-7, with a possible D match to TRBD1 (6 bases). The ends were cut back, 0 bases at V and 6 bases at J, with 15 bases in the middle. Per germline, CDR1 MNHEY and CDR2 SVGAGI. The CDR3 runs to 15 residues. The CDR3 bases are TGTGCCAGCAGTTACTCTAGGACGGGGACAATCGAGCAGTACTTC. Its translation: CASSYSRTGTIEQYF.

V and J are TRBV6-4 and TRBJ1-5; D is undetermined. V dropped 8 bases and J dropped 3 bases, with 26 bases sitting between them. Germline CDR1 MRHNA, CDR2 SNTAGT. The CDR3 is 18 amino acids. CDR3 DNA: TGTGCCAGCCGGCCGTTATATCGTGGCAAGCCCGACAATCAGCCCCAGCATTTT. Protein product: CASRPLYRGKPDNQPQHF.

The chain carries TRBV5-1 and TRBJ2-7; TRBD1 matches at 7 bases. CDR3 size: 13 residues. V trimming: 6 bases; J trimming: 3 bases; junction bases outside the gene matches: 6. Germline V gene sequence: CDR1 SGHRS, CDR2 YFSETQ. CDR3 nucleotides: TGCGCCAGCACCGGGACAGAGCGCTACGAGCAGTACTTC. This sequence encodes CASTGTERYEQYF.

The chain recombines TRBV5-1 with TRBJ2-2; D might be TRBD1 (6 bases). CDR1 and CDR2 from the germline V gene are SGHRS and YFSETQ. This CDR3 region has 15 residues. The germline V and J ends were trimmed by 2 bases and 5 bases, with 13 bases remaining between them. The CDR3 sequence: CASSFQTGQTGELFF. CDR3 nucleotides: TGCGCCAGCAGCTTCCAGACAGGCCAGACCGGGGAGCTGTTTTTT.

The chain has TRBV14 and TRBJ1-3, with D possibly being TRBD1 (5 bases). This CDR3 region has 14 residues. The V gene lost 4 bases and the J gene lost 7 bases, with 14 bases spanning the gap. Germline lookup yields CDR1 SGHDN and CDR2 FVKESK. The CDR3 loop is CASSRWEGDNTIYF. The CDR3, as DNA: TGTGCCAGCAGCCGATGGGAAGGGGACAACACCATATATTTT.

The chain combines TRBV7-2 with TRBJ1-1, with 8 bases that match TRBD1. The CDR3 has 15 amino acids. Looked up from germline, CDR1 is SGHTA and CDR2 is FQGNSA. V shed 5 bases and J 2 bases; nucleotides not matched to a gene: 7. In DNA form, the CDR3 reads TGTGCCAGCAGCCGTACGGGACAGGCAAACACTGAAGCTTTCTTT. Encoded protein: CASSRTGQANTEAFF.

The chain uses TRBV5-1 and TRBJ2-5, with TRBD2 identical over 10 bases. The CDR3 is 16 residues long. V gave up 0 bases and J gave up 4 bases; unmatched junction bases: 6. The germline gives CDR1 SGHRS, CDR2 YFSETQ. The CDR3 DNA sequence: TGCGCCAGCAGCTTGGTAGCGAGCGGGGGGGTAGAGACCCAGTACTTC. This encodes CASSLVASGGVETQYF. The full variable domain, completed using reference TRBV5-1 and TRBJ2-5, is KAGVTQTPRYLIKTRGQQVTLSCSPISGHRSVSWYQQTPGQGLQFLFEYFSETQRNKGNFPGRFSGRQFSNSRSEMNVSTLELGDSALYLCASSLVASGGVETQYFGPGTRLLVL.

This clone was counted between two and nine times. This chain connects TRBV18 to TRBJ1-6, with D possibly TRBD1 on 6 matching bases. V lost 2 bases to trimming and J lost 8 bases, with 13 bases between them. The CDR3 contains 15 residues. CDR1 KGHSH and CDR2 LQKENI come from the germline V gene. The CDR3 nucleotides read TGTGCCAGCTCACCAAACAGGGCTGTGGATTCACCCCTCCACTTT. Translation: CASSPNRAVDSPLHF.

The chain links TRBV5-4 to TRBJ2-4, with a tentative D call TRBD1 (6 bases). Trimming stripped 1 base from V and 8 bases from J, with 16 bases between. Germline V gives CDR1 SGHNT, CDR2 YYREEE (reference sequence). CDR3 length equals 15 residues. As DNA, the CDR3 is TGTGCCAGCAGCTTGTCCGAGAAAGGGGGAGACATTCAGTACTTC. It codes for CASSLSEKGGDIQYF. The variable domain in full, with the rest retrieved from reference TRBV5-4 and TRBJ2-4, is ETGVTQSPTHLIKTRGQQVTLRCSSQSGHNTVSWYQQALGQGPQFIFQYYREEENGRGNFPPRFSGLQFPNYSSELNVNALELDDSALYLCASSLSEKGGDIQYFGAGTRLSVL.

The chain carries TRBV7-2 and TRBJ2-7; D may be TRBD1 (6 bases). The CDR3 sequence is 14 residues long. Germline-derived CDR1 and CDR2 are SGHTA and FQGNSA. V was pared by 4 bases and J by 3 bases, with 13 bases between. The CDR3 sequence is CASSSSSGVYEQYF. The CDR3 nucleotides read TGTGCCAGCAGCTCTAGTTCAGGGGTCTACGAGCAGTACTTC.

J is TRBJ1-1 and V is TRBV5-4; tentative D call: TRBD1 (6 bases). This CDR3 contains 15 residues. V shed 3 bases and J shed 4 bases, with 16 bases lying between them. In germline, CDR1 is SGHNT, CDR2 YYREEE (reference sequence). Here the CDR3 reads CASSSRQGRGTEAFF. As DNA, the CDR3 is TGTGCCAGCAGCTCGCGCCAGGGGCGCGGCACTGAAGCTTTCTTT.

V and J are TRBV11-2 and TRBJ2-7; D is unclear. Deletions cut 2 bases from V and 6 bases from J, with 5 bases between. This CDR3 spans 11 amino acids. CDR1 and CDR2 (germline): SGHAT, FQNNGV. The CDR3 sequence: CASSLIGEQYF. CDR3 DNA: TGTGCCAGCAGCTTAATTGGCGAGCAGTACTTC.

J is TRBJ2-1 and V is TRBV5-1; D may be TRBD1 (6 bases). The V gene lost 4 bases and the J gene lost 12 bases, with 17 bases spanning the gap. The CDR3 spans 13 residues. Germline V gene data show CDR1 as SGHRS and CDR2 as YFSETQ. The CDR3 coding sequence is TGCGCCAGCAGCACAGGGTCGGTTCCCGTGCAGTTCTTC. Its protein product is CASSTGSVPVQFF.

The chain carries TRBV30 and TRBJ2-7; D is unresolved. Deletions cut 0 bases from V and 4 bases from J, with 10 bases between. CDR1 is GTSNPN and CDR2 is SVGIG in the germline V gene (reference sequence). The CDR3 loop spans 13 amino acids. CDR3 nucleotides: TGTGCCTGGAGTGTTAGTGGGCCTTACGAGCAGTACTTC. It codes for CAWSVSGPYEQYF.

Written as DNA, the CDR3 is TGTGCCAGCAGCTTGACCAACACCGGGGAGCTGTTTTTT. Residues: CASSLTNTGELFF. The rearrangement links TRBV11-2 to TRBJ2-2, with D uncertain. The germline V gene encodes CDR1 SGHAT and CDR2 FQNNGV. The CDR3 contains 13 residues. V was trimmed by 3 bases and J by 2 bases, leaving 4 bases between them. The full variable domain, completed using reference TRBV11-2 and TRBJ2-2, is EAGVAQSPRYKIIEKRQSVAFWCNPISGHATLYWYQQILGQGPKLLIQFQNNGVVDDSQLPKDRFSAERLKGVDSTLKIQPAKLEDSAVYLCASSLTNTGELFFGEGSRLTVL.

The chain recombines TRBV6-6 with TRBJ1-5; 7 nucleotides line up with TRBD1. The V gene end was trimmed by 2 bases and the J gene end by 0 bases; junction bases not matched to a gene: 4. Germline CDR1 MNHNY, CDR2 SVGAGI (reference sequence). The CDR3 contains 16 residues. CDR3 DNA sequence: TGTGCCAGCAGTTACCGAACAGGGGATAGCAATCAGCCCCAGCATTTT. This encodes CASSYRTGDSNQPQHF.

The V gene is TRBV18, the J gene TRBJ1-2; D might be TRBD1 (5 bases). CDR3 length: 13 residues. V was shortened by 6 bases and J by 3 bases, with 11 bases between the two germline ends. Germline CDR1 is KGHSH and CDR2 is LQKENI. CDR3 nucleotides: TGTGCCAGCTCCACAGGCAGCGACTATGGCTACACCTTC. Translating it yields CASSTGSDYGYTF.

This clone was seen a handful of times. This chain joins TRBV13 and TRBJ1-1, with 7 bases lining up with TRBD1. Germline trimming cut 5 bases from V and 0 bases from J; bases unmatched to any gene: 9. The CDR3 is 16 residues long. Germline CDR1 reads PRHDT; CDR2 reads FYEKMQ (reference sequence). This chain's CDR3 is CASSPGTEYMNTEAFF. The CDR3 bases are TGTGCCAGCAGCCCAGGGACAGAATACATGAACACTGAAGCTTTCTTT. The full variable domain, in which reference TRBV13 and TRBJ1-1 provide the parts outside the CDR3, is AAGVIQSPRHLIKEKRETATLKCYPIPRHDTVYWYQQGPGQDPQFLISFYEKMQSDKGSIPDRFSAQQFSDYHSELNMSSLELGDSALYFCASSPGTEYMNTEAFFGQGTRLTVV.

This chain connects TRBV5-1 to TRBJ2-3, with D possibly being TRBD2 (6 bases). Trimming took off 7 bases at V and 1 base at J, with 10 bases between the two ends. CDR1 and CDR2 (germline): SGHRS, YFSETQ. The CDR3 extends over 13 amino acids. The DNA of the CDR3 is TGCGCCAGCGGGTCGGGGGGCACAGATACGCAGTATTTT. Its protein product is CASGSGGTDTQYF.

This chain uses TRBV5-4 with TRBJ2-5, with TRBD2 identical over 7 bases. The V gene's germline CDR1 is SGHNT and CDR2 YYREEE (reference sequence). The junction had 4 bases not matched to a gene; V was cut back by 4 bases and J by 1 base. The CDR3 has 14 amino acids. CDR3 sequence (DNA): TGTGCCAGCAGCCTAGGACTAGTCCAAGAGACCCAGTACTTC. This gives the protein CASSLGLVQETQYF.

The V gene is TRBV6-1, the J gene TRBJ1-5, with D possibly being TRBD1 (6 bases). Germline assignment: CDR1 MNHNS and CDR2 SASEGT. V shed 8 bases and J shed 2 bases, with 13 bases lying between them. The CDR3 extends over 14 amino acids. CDR3 sequence reads: CASGRGAGNQPQHF. The CDR3 nucleotides read TGTGCCAGCGGCAGGGGAGCCGGCAATCAGCCCCAGCATTTT.

This clone was observed a handful of times. This sequence joins TRBV7-9 and TRBJ1-5; D call uncertain. CDR3 length: 12 residues. Between the trimmed V and J ends, which lost 1 base and 5 bases, there was a span of 3 bases. The germline V gene encodes CDR1 SEHNR and CDR2 FQNEAQ (reference sequence). CDR3: CASSLVDQPQHF. CDR3 DNA: TGTGCCAGCAGCTTAGTGGATCAGCCCCAGCATTTT.

Here the CDR3 reads CASSVQGDYGYTF. CDR3 DNA: TGTGCCAGCAGCGTACAGGGGGACTATGGCTACACCTTC. The rearrangement joins TRBV13 to TRBJ1-2; 8 bases align to TRBD1. J lost 3 bases, V lost 5 bases, and 2 bases had no gene match. This CDR3 contains 13 residues. Germline V gene lookup returns CDR1 PRHDT and CDR2 FYEKMQ (reference sequence).

The V call is TRBV14, the J call TRBJ2-5, with D tentatively TRBD1 or TRBD2 (6 bases each). The CDR3 sequence is 14 residues long. Per germline, CDR1 SGHDN and CDR2 FVKESK. The V and J ends lost 4 bases and 7 bases respectively, with 16 bases between them. The CDR3: CASSPSGAATTQYF. The CDR3 DNA sequence: TGTGCCAGCAGCCCCTCGGGGGCGGCCACGACCCAGTACTTC.